The 27 T cell receptor beta chains presented below share a single source sample, sequenced in a study of T cell responses to AZD1222 COVID-19 vaccine. The method was immunoSEQ multiplex PCR; TCRdb's version includes in-frame clones alone and lacks a portion of them. The table has about 140,000 clones, 80% to 90% seen once; the top ten hold under 9.5%. Sequenced here: peripheral blood, sampled on day 0 of AZD1222 vaccination. These receptors originate from an adult in good health.

The chain uses TRBV5-1 and TRBJ1-2; D remains ambiguous. Germline CDR1 SGHRS, CDR2 YFSETQ. This CDR3 is 14 amino acids long. Trimming pared 0 bases from V and 2 bases from J, leaving 8 bases between. For the CDR3, the DNA is TGCGCCAGCAGCTTGGCGGCAGCAAACTATGGCTACACCTTC. It yields the protein CASSLAAANYGYTF. Filled out from reference TRBV5-1 and TRBJ1-2, the complete variable domain reads KAGVTQTPRYLIKTRGQQVTLSCSPISGHRSVSWYQQTPGQGLQFLFEYFSETQRNKGNFPGRFSGRQFSNSRSEMNVSTLELGDSALYLCASSLAAANYGYTFGSGTRLTVV.

The rearrangement joins TRBV20-1 to TRBJ2-5; D possibly corresponds to TRBD1 (6 bases). Looked up from germline, CDR1 is DFQATT and CDR2 is SNEGSKA (reference sequence). This CDR3 region has 11 residues. V lost 6 bases and J 7 bases, leaving 12 bases between the germline ends. CDR3 region: CSAYGQLTQYF. Written as DNA, the CDR3 is TGCAGTGCCTATGGACAGCTGACCCAGTACTTC.

The chain carries TRBV29-1 and TRBJ1-3; 7 nucleotides agree with TRBD1. V shed 6 bases and J 3 bases; nucleotides not matched to a gene: 8. This CDR3 spans 14 amino acids. Germline CDR1 is SQVTM and CDR2 is ANQGSEA. CDR3 in amino acids: CSVATGTDGNTIYF. CDR3 nucleotide sequence: TGCAGCGTGGCAACCGGGACAGATGGAAACACCATATATTTT.

The genes are TRBV7-8 and TRBJ2-5; D is uncertain. Trimming took 0 bases from V and 5 from J, leaving 10 bases between them. This CDR3 region has 14 residues. From germline, CDR1 is SGHVS and CDR2 FQNEAQ. The CDR3 DNA reads as TGTGCCAGCAGCTTAGCTAGGTTGTGGGAGACCCAGTACTTC. It is translated as CASSLARLWETQYF. Full variable domain (missing parts from reference TRBV7-8 and TRBJ2-5): GAGVSQSPRYKVAKRGQDVALRCDPISGHVSLFWYQQALGQGPEFLTYFQNEAQLDKSGLPSDRFFAERPEGSVSTLKIQRTQQEDSAVYLCASSLARLWETQYFGPGTRLLVL.

The chain combines TRBV5-1 with TRBJ2-2; D is uncertain. Trimming cost V 1 base and J 5 bases, with 12 bases left between them. Germline V gene lookup returns CDR1 SGHRS and CDR2 YFSETQ. The CDR3 consists of 15 residues. CDR3 amino acids: CASSLTVGTTGELFF. The CDR3 region has the DNA TGCGCCAGCAGCTTGACAGTGGGAACAACCGGGGAGCTGTTTTTT.

The rearrangement uses TRBV10-3 and TRBJ2-3; D is possibly TRBD1 (7 bases). Germline-derived CDR1 and CDR2 are ENHRY and SYGVKD. V was shortened by 8 bases and J by 5 bases, with 11 bases between the two germline ends. The CDR3 runs to 12 residues. The CDR3 DNA follows: TGTGCCATCGGAGGGGGCCAAGATACGCAGTATTTT. Amino acid sequence: CAIGGGQDTQYF.

In the case of this clone: Other DNA sequences in the same sample also yield this CDR3. The rearrangement uses TRBV19 and TRBJ1-5; D unresolved. V was pared by 2 bases and J by 0 bases, with 5 bases between. The CDR3 totals 14 residues. Germline lookup yields CDR1 LNHDA and CDR2 SQIVND (reference sequence). For the CDR3, the DNA is TGTGCCAGTAGTATATATTCTAGCAATCAGCCCCAGCATTTT. This translates into CASSIYSSNQPQHF.

There are a few counts of this clone. The chain links TRBV7-9 to TRBJ1-2; no firm D call. This CDR3 comprises 11 residues. Trimming stripped 8 bases from V and 7 bases from J, with 11 bases between. CDR1 and CDR2 from the germline V gene are SEHNR and FQNEAQ (reference sequence). The CDR3 loop reads CASAQTFGYTF. DNA of the CDR3: TGTGCCAGCGCACAGACCTTTGGCTACACCTTC.

V and J are TRBV6-1 and TRBJ1-1; no definite D call. Germline V gene data show CDR1 as MNHNS and CDR2 as SASEGT. The CDR3 extends over 15 amino acids. Trimming left V 2 bases short and J 2 bases short, with 12 bases between. CDR3 coding DNA: TGTGCCAGCAGTGAACCAACAGAGAAAAACACTGAAGCTTTCTTT. Its translation: CASSEPTEKNTEAFF.

The chain links TRBV19 to TRBJ1-6; 10 nucleotides line up with TRBD1. Germline values: CDR1 LNHDA, CDR2 SQIVND (reference sequence). V lost 2 bases, J lost 7 bases, and 11 bases stayed unmatched. The CDR3 has 18 amino acids. DNA of the CDR3: TGTGCCAGTAGTATATTCCTTCCGGGACAGGGGAGAAATTCACCCCTCCACTTT. Its protein product is CASSIFLPGQGRNSPLHF.

Here the CDR3 DNA reads TGTGCCAGCAGCCGGAGGGTCTTAGCGGGAGGGACCTACGAGCAGTACTTC. Translated, it gives CASSRRVLAGGTYEQYF. The V and J genes are TRBV5-4 and TRBJ2-7; 11 positions match TRBD2. Germline V gene data show CDR1 as SGHNT and CDR2 as YYREEE (reference sequence). Trimming at V came to 4 bases and at J to 2 bases, leaving 11 bases not matched to a gene. This CDR3 contains 17 residues.

As regards this clone: The sample contains more than one DNA sequence encoding this CDR3. The gene calls are TRBV7-9 and TRBJ2-7; D uncertain. V dropped 1 base and J dropped 4 bases, with 5 bases sitting between them. Per germline, CDR1 SEHNR and CDR2 FQNEAQ (reference sequence). The CDR3 length is 12 residues. CDR3 coding DNA: TGTGCCAGCAGCTTAGGTGTATACGAGCAGTACTTC. Translated, it gives CASSLGVYEQYF.

The gene calls are TRBV4-2 and TRBJ1-1, with TRBD1 matching 7 bases. The CDR3 has 14 residues. J was trimmed by 1 base and V by 4 bases; bases with no gene match: 3. Germline assignment: CDR1 LGHNA and CDR2 YNFKEQ. The CDR3 is CASSPGTENTEAFF. CDR3 sequence (DNA): TGTGCCAGCAGCCCGGGGACAGAGAACACTGAAGCTTTCTTT.

The V and J genes are TRBV5-1 and TRBJ2-5; D is perhaps TRBD1 (6 bases). The CDR3 covers 14 residues. The V gene's germline CDR1 is SGHRS and CDR2 YFSETQ. The V gene lost 4 bases and the J gene lost 4 bases, with 14 bases spanning the gap. The CDR3 bases are TGCGCCAGCAGCCCTCTACAGGGTGCAGAGACCCAGTACTTC. It codes for CASSPLQGAETQYF.

This chain links TRBV5-1 with TRBJ2-7; 9 nucleotides line up with TRBD2. J gave up 2 bases and V 0 bases, and 6 bases lay outside the gene matches. This CDR3 region has 16 residues. CDR1 SGHRS and CDR2 YFSETQ come from the germline V gene. CDR3 bases: TGCGCCAGCAGCTTGGGTCAGCGGGGGGCCGCCTACGAGCAGTACTTC. Translated, it gives CASSLGQRGAAYEQYF.

The V gene is TRBV29-1, the J gene TRBJ2-7, with TRBD1 matching 11 bases. This CDR3 comprises 15 residues. Germline trimming cut 1 base from V and 4 bases from J; bases unmatched to any gene: 6. Germline CDR1 SQVTM, CDR2 ANQGSEA. DNA for the CDR3: TGCAGCGTTGAAGTTCCGGACAGGGGGCAATACGAGCAGTACTTC. This encodes CSVEVPDRGQYEQYF.

V gene TRBV28 combines with J gene TRBJ2-1; D remains unclear. Trimming took 3 bases from V and 10 from J, leaving 4 bases between them. Germline CDR1 reads MDHEN; CDR2 reads SYDVKM. The CDR3 has 10 residues. CDR3 sequence: CASSFSEQFF. In nucleotides, the CDR3 is TGTGCCAGCAGTTTCTCAGAGCAGTTCTTC.

This clone was seen more than once but under ten times. The V gene is TRBV7-9, the J gene TRBJ1-2, with D perhaps TRBD1 (6 bases). Germline loops: CDR1 SEHNR, CDR2 FQNEAQ (reference sequence). V shed 4 bases and J shed 5 bases, with 17 bases lying between them. The length of the CDR3 is 15 residues. The CDR3 reads CASSSYREEEYGYTF. In DNA form, the CDR3 reads TGTGCCAGCAGCTCGTACAGGGAGGAAGAGTATGGCTACACCTTC. The variable domain in full, completed from reference TRBV7-9 and TRBJ1-2, reads DTGVSQNPRHKITKRGQNVTFRCDPISEHNRLYWYRQTLGQGPEFLTYFQNEAQLEKSRLLSDRFSAERPKGSFSTLEIQRTEQGDSAMYLCASSSYREEEYGYTFGSGTRLTVV.

The CDR3 region has the DNA TGTGCCAGCAGTTACTCGCCGGGGGCCTACGAGCAGTACTTC. It translates to CASSYSPGAYEQYF. The chain uses TRBV6-5 and TRBJ2-7; a possible D gene is TRBD2 (6 bases). Germline V gene lookup returns CDR1 MNHEY and CDR2 SVGAGI. CDR3 length: 14 residues. V lost 0 bases and J 2 bases, leaving 8 bases between the germline ends.

The genes are TRBV28 and TRBJ1-5; perhaps TRBD1 as D (5 bases). CDR1 is MDHEN and CDR2 is SYDVKM in the germline V gene. Between the trimmed V and J ends, which lost 6 bases and 4 bases, there was a span of 13 bases. The CDR3 spans 14 residues. The chain's CDR3 is CASSLGGWNQPQHF. CDR3 DNA sequence: TGTGCCAGCAGCCTGGGGGGATGGAATCAGCCCCAGCATTTT.

The chain couples TRBV28 to TRBJ2-3; a possible D gene is TRBD2 (5 bases). The germline CDR1 and CDR2 sequences are MDHEN and SYDVKM. This CDR3 contains 13 residues. The V gene lost 6 bases and the J gene lost 4 bases, with 11 bases spanning the gap. The CDR3 nucleotides are TGTGCCAGCAGGCCTACTAGGGCAGATACGCAGTATTTT. It translates to CASRPTRADTQYF. Complete variable domain (other parts from reference TRBV28 and TRBJ2-3): DVKVTQSSRYLVKRTGEKVFLECVQDMDHENMFWYRQDPGLGLRLIYFSYDVKMKEKGDIPEGYSVSREKKERFSLILESASTNQTSMYLCASRPTRADTQYFGPGTRLTVL.

The V call is TRBV2, the J call TRBJ2-7; weak D call: TRBD1 (6 bases). Germline CDR1 SNHLY, CDR2 FYNNEI. The length of the CDR3 is 12 residues. Trimming removed 7 bases from V and 3 bases from J, with 10 bases in between. In DNA form, the CDR3 reads TGTGCCAGCACTGAGGACAGCTACGAGCAGTACTTC. It codes for CASTEDSYEQYF.

The chain recombines TRBV21-1 with TRBJ2-7. TRBV21-1 is recorded as a pseudogene. CDR3 length: 14 amino acids. The CDR3 sequence is CASSRGPQAYEQYF. In nucleotides, the CDR3 is TGTGCCAGCAGCAGGGGACCGCAAGCCTACGAGCAGTACTTC.

The table lists this clone with a count of one. The chain has TRBV4-1 and TRBJ1-5; TRBD1 is a possible D gene (5 bases). The CDR3 loop spans 15 amino acids. The germline V gene has CDR1 MGHRA and CDR2 YSYEKL. Trimming took off 0 bases at V and 7 bases at J, with 13 bases between the two ends. In nucleotides, the CDR3 is TGCGCCAGCAGCCAAGATAGGGGAGGAGGCCAGCCCCAGCATTTT. Protein: CASSQDRGGGQPQHF.

J is TRBJ2-5 and V is TRBV6-5, with D perhaps matching TRBD2 (6 bases). The germline V gene encodes CDR1 MNHEY and CDR2 SVGAGI. The CDR3 extends over 13 amino acids. V lost 8 bases, J lost 5 bases, and 15 bases lay in between. The CDR3 sequence is CASLEGPGETQYF. DNA of the CDR3: TGTGCCAGCCTGGAGGGCCCGGGGGAGACCCAGTACTTC.

The chain links TRBV5-1 to TRBJ2-5; perhaps TRBD1 as D (5 bases). The germline CDR1 and CDR2 sequences are SGHRS and YFSETQ. The CDR3 totals 14 residues. V shed 0 bases and J shed 0 bases, with 6 bases lying between them. The CDR3 loop is CASSLETDQETQYF. For the CDR3, the DNA is TGCGCCAGCAGCTTGGAGACAGACCAAGAGACCCAGTACTTC.

This chain joins TRBV29-1 and TRBJ2-7, with TRBD2 as a possible D gene (6 bases). CDR1 is SQVTM and CDR2 is ANQGSEA in the germline V gene. The CDR3 contains 15 residues. V lost 2 bases and J lost 1, with 15 bases in between. The CDR3 loop is CSVELSGPGSYEQYF. Written as DNA, the CDR3 is TGCAGCGTTGAACTGAGCGGGCCAGGGTCCTACGAGCAGTACTTC.